This T cell receptor beta chain was sequenced in a study of regulatory dendritic cells for organ transplantation. Across the whole study: Regulatory dendritic cells were monocyte-derived, receiving vitamin D3 on days 0 and 4 and IL-10 on day 4. Day 6 dendritic cell cultures were stimulated with LPS.

General study results and limits: Regulatory dendritic cells appeared to expand memory CD8+ clones less than mature ones.

About this clone itself: The antigen is undetermined.

Repertoires were generated with immunoSEQ multiplex PCR, while TCRdb's copy carries only in-frame clones and drops some. Of some 3,800 clones in the sample, about 76% were seen once. V was cut by 0 bases and J by 0 bases, with 13 bases left in between. The germline V gene encodes CDR1 LGHNA and CDR2 YSLEER. The CDR3 sequence is 17 residues long. Sorted subsets were CFSE-labeled and cultured roughly five days with allogeneic dendritic cells. Naive CD45RA+ and memory CD45RO+ CD4+ or CD8+ T cells were FACS-sorted. The sequenced material came from memory CD8+ T cells from blood cultured with dendritic cells. Subset meaning: CD45RO+ memory T cells. J is TRBJ2-3 and V is TRBV4-3; D uncertain. The TCR comes from a human donor in good health. The CDR3 spells CASSQDWGYSSTDTQYF. Written as DNA, the CDR3 is TGCGCCAGCAGCCAAGATTGGGGATATTCTAGCACAGATACGCAGTATTTT.